This T cell receptor (beta chain) was documented in a study of persistence of HIV-infected CD4 T cells. Study outcomes and limitations: The rare CMV-responding cells with HIV-1 proviruses were not separately TCR-sequenced.

This CDR3 has 14 residues. CDR1 is ENHRY, CDR2 SYGVKD, per germline. Deletions cut 5 bases from V and 5 bases from J, with 15 bases between. Anti-CD3/anti-CD28 beads served as a nonspecific positive control stimulus. Responding CD4+ T cells were sorted by upregulation of both CD40 ligand and CD69. Points on this clone: The antigen remains undetermined.

The libraries were made with immunoSEQ version 4 in survey mode. Using immunoSEQ multiplex PCR, the repertoire was profiled, and TCRdb retains in-frame clones only, with some absent. The sample contains 37,000 or so clones, roughly 90% of which appear only once. The starting material was CD4+ T cells sorted from PBMCs after roughly 20-hour stimulation, obtained from a patient who received antiretroviral therapy. The sequence was obtained from an adult man with HIV who was CMV-seropositive. The chain uses TRBV10-3 and TRBJ1-1; D is perhaps TRBD1 (5 bases). The CDR3 DNA is TGTGCCATCAGTCCCGGGGACTCAAGGACTGAAGCTTTCTTT. It is translated as CAISPGDSRTEAFF.